The rows below give T cell receptor beta chains drawn from one sample of a study of cytomegalovirus exposure and HLA in healthy donors. Profiled with immunoSEQ multiplex PCR; TCRdb holds only in-frame clones, not every one. The data hold about 100,000 clones, with approximately 82% observed a single time. The material sequenced was PBMCs. These receptors were obtained from a middle-aged man in good health and CMV-seronegative. Both conserved end residues are part of each CDR3. The D gene is left open where the match is weak. Rows give clone size only sometimes, using once, few, many, or a class for an expanded clone.

V gene	clone size	D gene	J gene	CDR3 protein	CDR3 DNA
TRBV19	.	TRBD1	TRBJ1-2	CASREGGAGGYTF	TGTGCCAGTAGGGAAGGGGGCGCGGGTGGCTACACCTTC
TRBV5-1	.	TRBD1	TRBJ1-4	CASSLAREGAEKLFF	TGCGCCAGCAGCTTGGCCAGAGAGGGGGCAGAAAAACTGTTTTTT
TRBV5-1	.	TRBD2	TRBJ2-7	CASSLGGRAYEQYF	TGCGCCAGCAGCTTGGGGGGGAGGGCCTACGAGCAGTACTTC
TRBV27	once	.	TRBJ1-4	CASSFTATNEKLFF	TGTGCCAGCAGTTTTACAGCAACTAATGAAAAACTGTTTTTT
TRBV10-3	.	TRBD1	TRBJ2-5	CAISRDSQETQYF	TGTGCCATCAGTAGGGACAGCCAAGAGACCCAGTACTTC
TRBV5-6	.	.	TRBJ1-2	CASTPFSGSIPEDGYTF	TGTGCCAGCACCCCCTTCTCGGGTTCTATACCGGAGGATGGCTACACCTTC
TRBV7-6	few	.	TRBJ1-2	CASSLDVGQNYGYTF	TGTGCCAGCAGCTTAGATGTTGGGCAGAACTATGGCTACACCTTC
TRBV5-4	few	.	TRBJ1-1	CASSSVRGHGMGAFF	TGTGCCAGCAGCTCCGTCCGCGGCCACGGGATGGGTGCTTTCTTT
TRBV19	.	TRBD1	TRBJ1-5	CASSFGDRAYNQPQHF	TGTGCCAGTAGTTTCGGGGACAGGGCATACAATCAGCCCCAGCATTTT
TRBV30	.	.	TRBJ2-1	CAWSYYNEQFF	TGTGCCTGGTCTTACTACAATGAGCAGTTCTTC
TRBV9	.	TRBD1	TRBJ2-7	CASSPGQGWYEQYF	TGTGCCAGCAGCCCAGGACAGGGTTGGTACGAGCAGTACTTC
TRBV21-1	once	.	TRBJ2-7	CASSNIEGGVFYEQYF	TGTGCCAGCAGCAATATCGAAGGGGGCGTTTTCTACGAGCAGTACTTC
TRBV5-4	.	.	TRBJ1-6	CASSSGGTPYNSPLHF	TGTGCCAGCAGCTCCGGGGGTACTCCCTATAATTCACCCCTCCACTTT
TRBV6-6	.	.	TRBJ1-5	CASSPEPSGQPQHF	TGTGCCAGCAGCCCCGAACCCAGCGGGCAGCCCCAGCATTTT
TRBV7-2	.	.	TRBJ2-7	CASSLVSGSYEQYF	TGTGCCAGCAGCTTGGTGTCAGGTTCCTACGAGCAGTACTTC
TRBV7-3	.	TRBD2	TRBJ2-1	CASSSRAPTSGGVNEQFF	TGTGCCAGCAGCTCCCGAGCCCCAACTAGCGGGGGGGTCAATGAGCAGTTCTTC
TRBV7-2	.	.	TRBJ2-7	CASSPQGGNYEQYF	TGTGCCAGCAGCCCCCAAGGAGGCAACTACGAGCAGTACTTC
TRBV7-3	.	.	TRBJ2-7	CASSPRGSSYEQYF	TGTGCCAGCAGCCCTAGGGGGAGCTCCTACGAGCAGTACTTC
TRBV5-4	.	.	TRBJ2-7	CASSQQGTLYEQYF	TGTGCCAGCAGCCAACAGGGCACTCTCTACGAGCAGTACTTC
TRBV7-7	.	TRBD1	TRBJ2-2	CASSYRGPDGELFF	TGTGCTAGCAGCTACAGGGGGCCCGACGGGGAGCTGTTTTTT
TRBV5-4	few	.	TRBJ1-2	CASSKQQGWYGYTF	TGTGCCAGCAGCAAACAACAGGGTTGGTATGGCTACACCTTC
TRBV10-3	once	TRBD1	TRBJ2-2	CAITSLGTANTGELFF	TGTGCCATCACCTCGTTGGGGACAGCGAACACCGGGGAGCTGTTTTTT
TRBV6-5	.	TRBD2	TRBJ2-2	CASSYAGGNTGELFF	TGTGCCAGCAGTTACGCGGGGGGCAACACCGGGGAGCTGTTTTTT
TRBV4-3	.	.	TRBJ1-3	CASSLHSRAGSGNTIYF	TGCGCCAGCAGCCTCCACTCAAGGGCGGGATCCGGAAACACCATATATTTT
TRBV19	few	TRBD1	TRBJ1-2	CASIPRTGGYGYTF	TGTGCCAGTATTCCCCGGACAGGGGGGTATGGCTACACCTTC
TRBV4-1	.	TRBD1	TRBJ2-3	CASSRTGEDTQYF	TGCGCCAGCAGCCGTACAGGGGAGGATACGCAGTATTTT
TRBV10-3	.	TRBD2	TRBJ2-5	CAISESGLAGGTSRETQYF	TGTGCCATCAGTGAGTCGGGACTAGCGGGGGGCACGAGTCGGGAGACCCAGTACTTC
TRBV4-1	few	TRBD2	TRBJ2-7	CASSQALAGSYEQYF	TGCGCCAGCAGCCAGGCCTTAGCGGGGAGCTACGAGCAGTACTTC
TRBV13	.	.	TRBJ1-1	CASSPLSNSEAFF	TGTGCCAGCAGCCCCCTCTCTAACTCTGAAGCTTTCTTT
TRBV12-5	.	.	TRBJ2-2	CASGHGLRGGELFF	TGTGCTAGTGGCCACGGACTCCGCGGCGGGGAGCTGTTTTTT
TRBV12-5	.	TRBD1	TRBJ2-7	CASGSRQGGFPYEQYF	TGTGCTAGTGGTTCCCGACAGGGGGGCTTCCCCTACGAGCAGTACTTC
TRBV5-5	.	.	TRBJ2-5	CASSYFVRGQETQYF	TGTGCCAGCAGTTATTTTGTACGGGGGCAAGAGACCCAGTACTTC
TRBV9	.	.	TRBJ1-2	CASSALLNFYGYTF	TGTGCCAGCAGCGCCCTCCTAAACTTCTATGGCTACACCTTC
TRBV27	.	TRBD1	TRBJ2-7	CAVRKAGTGNYEQYF	TGTGCCGTCCGAAAAGCCGGGACAGGGAACTACGAGCAGTACTTC
TRBV4-1	.	TRBD2	TRBJ2-1	CASSQDPSGLAGGSYNEQFF	TGCGCCAGCAGCCAAGATCCCTCCGGACTAGCGGGGGGCTCCTACAATGAGCAGTTCTTC
TRBV7-8	once	TRBD2	TRBJ2-1	CASSLALAGVTYNEQFF	TGTGCCAGCAGCTTAGCCCTAGCGGGGGTGACCTACAATGAGCAGTTCTTC
TRBV7-3	.	.	TRBJ1-1	CASSLDGGEAFF	TGTGCCAGCAGCTTAGATGGGGGGGAAGCTTTCTTT
TRBV5-6	.	.	TRBJ2-5	CASSPPRGQETQYF	TGTGCCAGCAGCCCCCCCCGGGGCCAAGAGACCCAGTACTTC
TRBV7-2	.	.	TRBJ1-5	CASRTSAQPQHF	TGTGCCAGCAGAACATCTGCTCAGCCCCAGCATTTT
TRBV7-8	.	TRBD2	TRBJ2-7	CASSSLAGGEYEQYF	TGTGCCAGCAGCTCACTAGCGGGGGGCGAGTACGAGCAGTACTTC
TRBV5-4	.	TRBD1	TRBJ2-1	CASSRDRAFYNEQFF	TGTGCCAGCAGCCGGGACAGGGCATTTTACAATGAGCAGTTCTTC
TRBV9	.	.	TRBJ2-7	CASSVEDSFYEQYF	TGTGCCAGCAGCGTAGAGGACAGCTTCTACGAGCAGTACTTC
TRBV10-1	.	.	TRBJ1-2	CASSEPSRGYTF	TGCGCCAGCAGTGAGCCGTCGAGGGGCTACACCTTC
TRBV7-2	.	.	TRBJ1-6	CASSTQSMQGNSPLHF	TGTGCCAGCAGCACCCAATCGATGCAGGGGAATTCACCCCTCCACTTT
TRBV6-5	.	.	TRBJ2-1	CASSYRGDKQFF	TGTGCCAGCAGTTACCGAGGGGACAAACAGTTCTTC
TRBV6-6	.	.	TRBJ2-3	CASSHAPIDTQYF	TGTGCCAGCAGCCACGCACCTATAGATACGCAGTATTTT
TRBV7-9	.	TRBD1	TRBJ2-7	CASSLGDRGREQYF	TGTGCCAGCAGCTTGGGGGACAGGGGGCGAGAGCAGTACTTC
TRBV11-2	.	.	TRBJ1-4	CASSLDQGTNEKLFF	TGTGCCAGCAGCTTAGACCAGGGAACTAATGAAAAACTGTTTTTT